The entry that follows covers one TCR beta chain sequence. Its specificity is unknown. Trimming cost V 5 bases and J 6 bases, with 8 bases left between them. CDR1 LGHNT and CDR2 FRNRAP come from the germline V gene. The CDR3 length is 11 residues. The data derive from a study of T cell clonotyping in hematopoietic cell transplantation. Regarding the study as a whole: Graft donor and pretransplant recipient Inverse Simpson Index values predicted broader posttransplant TCR diversity. After transplant, recipient diversity fell while pathologically expanded clonotypes grew through day 180.

Assay: immunoSEQ multiplex PCR; the TCRdb copy retains only in-frame clones and omits some. The data show about 41,000 clones, nearly 97% seen once. The chain links TRBV12-5 to TRBJ2-7, with unresolved D. The sequencing input was peripheral blood mononuclear cells. The receptor comes from a man aged 30 to 45 in good health. Some clones in this sample may be carry-over from other donors' samples. In DNA, the CDR3 is TGTGCTAGTGGTCGCGTCTTCGAGCAGTACTTC. Its protein is CASGRVFEQYF.